Below, 5 T cell receptor beta chains from the same sample are listed, as sequenced in a study of blood T cells in healthy people across ages. The second PCR ran roughly 7 to 12 cycles with a sample-barcoded 5' primer and J-beta primers. One entry per CDR3 protein results from TCRdb running MiXCR on the 5' RACE reads. The sample includes about 1,400,000 distinct CDR3 sequences, around 55% of them seen just once. The sample was blood. These receptors were collected from a man in his late teens or twenties in good health.

This chain connects TRBV6-5 to TRBJ2-3, with 8 nucleotides matching TRBD2. Germline lookup yields CDR1 MNHEY and CDR2 SVGAGI. The length of the CDR3 is 15 residues. Unmatched junction bases numbered 9, after V lost 10 bases and J lost 0 bases. Here the CDR3 reads CANRLSGTSTDTQYF. DNA of the CDR3: TGTGCCAACAGACTTAGCGGGACTAGCACAGATACGCAGTATTTT.

The sample holds one count of this clonotype. This chain joins TRBV4-1 and TRBJ1-2; no reliable D call. CDR1 and CDR2 from the germline V gene are MGHRA and YSYEKL. With 0 bases removed from V and 8 bases from J, the gap between germline ends came to 13 bases. The CDR3 sequence is 14 residues long. Here the CDR3 reads CASSQEERLQGYTF. Here the CDR3 DNA reads TGCGCCAGCAGCCAAGAGGAAAGACTTCAAGGCTACACCTTC.

This clonotype has just a few counts. The V call is TRBV25-1, the J call TRBJ2-7; a weak D match, TRBD1 (6 bases). The V and J ends lost 3 bases and 10 bases respectively, with 13 bases between them. The germline V gene encodes CDR1 MGHDK and CDR2 SYGVNS. The CDR3 has 12 residues. The CDR3 DNA reads as TGTGCCAGCAGTGACCCCAACAGGGAACAGTACTTC. Amino acid sequence: CASSDPNREQYF.

This clonotype was counted a single time. The chain links TRBV28 to TRBJ2-1; D call uncertain. Trimming left V 5 bases short and J 8 bases short, with 19 bases between. There are 15 residues in the CDR3. The germline V gene encodes CDR1 MDHEN and CDR2 SYDVKM. The CDR3 here is CASSPPPVRKHEQFF. CDR3 bases: TGTGCCAGCAGTCCCCCGCCTGTTAGAAAGCATGAGCAGTTCTTC.

The chain employs TRBV5-4 and TRBJ2-3; 12 nucleotides match TRBD2. Germline assignment: CDR1 SGHNT and CDR2 YYREEE (reference sequence). V lost 4 bases and J lost 4; bases outside the gene matches: 7. CDR3 size: 16 residues. The CDR3 DNA sequence: TGTGCCAGCAGCACATCTAGCGGGGGGGCATCAGATACGCAGTATTTT. Protein product: CASSTSSGGASDTQYF.